A selection of T cell receptor beta chains follows, all from one sample in a study of blood T cell repertoires in COVID-19. Clones were sequenced by immunoSEQ multiplex PCR, and TCRdb holds only the in-frame ones, with some missing. The sample yields more than 200,000 clones, about 85% seen once. Sequencing used peripheral blood. These receptors were obtained from a woman aged 80 or older with COVID-19, enrolled during active disease. The CDR3 runs from the conserved cysteine through the conserved F or W. The order of the fields is V gene, J gene, D gene, clone size, CDR3 DNA, CDR3 protein. D genes are given only for firm matches. The listing skips clone size in some rows; elsewhere it reads once, few, many or a size class.

TRBV2,TRBJ1-4,NA,NA,TGTGCCAGCAGTGAACGGGGGTTGCCTAATGAAAAACTGTTTTTT,CASSERGLPNEKLFF
TRBV19,TRBJ2-5,TRBD1,NA,TGTGCCAGTAGTAGAGGACAGGGAGAGGAGACCCAGTACTTC,CASSRGQGEETQYF
TRBV11-3,TRBJ2-3,TRBD2,NA,TGTGCCAGCAGCCCCGGACTAGCGGGGGATACGCAGTATTTT,CASSPGLAGDTQYF
TRBV28,TRBJ2-3,NA,NA,TGTGCCAGCGGCCTGAGCACAGATACGCAGTATTTT,CASGLSTDTQYF
TRBV28,TRBJ2-3,NA,NA,TGTGCCACCCTATCGAGCACAGATACGCAGTATTTT,CATLSSTDTQYF
TRBV28,TRBJ1-4,NA,NA,TGTGCCAGCAAACTCCTGGGGACAACAAATGAAAAACTGTTTTTT,CASKLLGTTNEKLFF
TRBV6-5,TRBJ2-7,NA,few,TGTGCCAGCTCTCCCGGGAACGGGGCCTACGAGCAGTACTTC,CASSPGNGAYEQYF
TRBV5-5,TRBJ2-4,TRBD1,NA,TGTGCCAGCAGCTTTCTACAGGGGGCCCAAAACATTCAGTACTTC,CASSFLQGAQNIQYF
TRBV3-1/TRBV3-2,TRBJ1-2,TRBD1,NA,TGTGCCAGCAGCCAATACAGGGGAGGCTACACCTTC,CASSQYRGGYTF
TRBV6-6,TRBJ1-2,NA,NA,TGTGCCAGCAGTCGCATACAGGGTAGAGATGGCTACACCTTC,CASSRIQGRDGYTF
TRBV30,TRBJ1-2,NA,once,TGTGCCTGGAGCTCGACGGGAGGCTACACCTTC,CAWSSTGGYTF
TRBV7-9,TRBJ1-4,NA,NA,TGTGCCAGCAGCTTAAGCCAGGGTAGTGAAAAACTGTTTTTT,CASSLSQGSEKLFF
TRBV4-2,TRBJ1-2,NA,NA,TGTGCCAGCAGCCAAGGGGCGGGGGATTGGGGCTACACCTTC,CASSQGAGDWGYTF
TRBV11-2,TRBJ2-5,NA,NA,TGTGCCAGCAACCCGCGGGGAGGTCGAGAGACCCAGTACTTC,CASNPRGGRETQYF